The entry that follows covers one TCR beta chain sequence. Its antigen is still unknown. CDR3 length: 15 residues. The germline V gene has CDR1 MGHRA and CDR2 YSYEKL. The ends were cut back, 4 bases at V and 1 base at J, with 13 bases in the middle. Assay: immunoSEQ multiplex PCR; the TCRdb copy retains only in-frame clones and omits some. The sample includes tens of thousands of clones, around 32% seen only once; the top ten take 1.6%. Treatment here: randomized to nivolumab then ipilimumab (arm A) or the reverse (arm B). The data were obtained in a study of sequential checkpoint blockade in melanoma. In the study overall: Each arm's sequence ended with maintenance nivolumab. Roughly 20 patients had tumor biopsies before treatment and at week 13. Study observations and caveats: For nivolumab-first patients, baseline tumor clonality was associated with response. Clinical benefit was about 30 times likelier when tumor T-cell fraction and clonality increased.

The receptor's source is a human donor with melanoma. Sequenced here: tumor tissue (inferred from file names), sampled from a patient given nivolumab and ipilimumab in sequence. This rearrangement joins TRBV4-1 to TRBJ1-1; D is unclear. CDR3 region: CASSPPRDSNTEAFF. The CDR3 nucleotides read TGCGCCAGCAGCCCCCCGCGCGACTCGAACACTGAAGCTTTCTTT.